This TCR beta chain was recovered during a study of CD8 T cells in Susac syndrome. CDR1 is KGHSH and CDR2 is LQKENI in the germline V gene. With 5 bases removed from V and 8 bases from J, the gap between germline ends came to 12 bases. The CDR3 is 12 residues long. The RNA, 0.5 to 1 ug, was put through reverse transcription using random hexamers. An immunoSEQ multiplex PCR amplified TCR beta CDR3 over 54 Vbeta and 13 Jbeta. Via MiXCR, TCRdb re-called the immunoSEQ multiplex PCR reads, giving one row per CDR3 protein. In the table there are under 150,000 distinct CDR3 sequences, approximately 94% of which are singletons.

This receptor was taken from a human donor with Susac syndrome. The sequenced sample was CD4+ T cells from PBMCs. The J gene is TRBJ1-1, the V gene TRBV18; D is perhaps TRBD1 (6 bases). In DNA, the CDR3 is TGTGCCAGCTCATTCCGAGACAGGGAAGCTTTCTTT. Protein product: CASSFRDREAFF.